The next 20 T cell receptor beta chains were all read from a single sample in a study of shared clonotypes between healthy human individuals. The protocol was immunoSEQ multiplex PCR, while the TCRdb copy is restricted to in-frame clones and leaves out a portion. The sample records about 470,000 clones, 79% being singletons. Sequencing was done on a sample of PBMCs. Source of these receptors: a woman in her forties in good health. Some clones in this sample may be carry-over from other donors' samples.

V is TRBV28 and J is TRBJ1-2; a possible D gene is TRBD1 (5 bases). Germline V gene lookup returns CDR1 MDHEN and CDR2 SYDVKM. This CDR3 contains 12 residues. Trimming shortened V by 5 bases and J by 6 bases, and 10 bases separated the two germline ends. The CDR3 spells CASSRGLDGYTF. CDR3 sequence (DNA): TGTGCCAGCAGTCGGGGCTTGGATGGCTACACCTTC.

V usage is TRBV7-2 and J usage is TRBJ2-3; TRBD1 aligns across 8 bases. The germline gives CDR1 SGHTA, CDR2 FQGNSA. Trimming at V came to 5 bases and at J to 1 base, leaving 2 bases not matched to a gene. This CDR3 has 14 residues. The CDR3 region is CASSQDRGTDTQYF. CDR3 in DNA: TGTGCCAGCAGCCAGGACAGGGGCACAGATACGCAGTATTTT.

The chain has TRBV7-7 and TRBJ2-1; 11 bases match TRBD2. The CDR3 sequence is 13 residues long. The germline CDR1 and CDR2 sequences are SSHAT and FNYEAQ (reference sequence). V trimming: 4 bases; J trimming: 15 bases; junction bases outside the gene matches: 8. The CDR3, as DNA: TGTGCCAGCAGCTACATAGCGGGAGGGCCGTCGTTCTTC. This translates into CASSYIAGGPSFF.

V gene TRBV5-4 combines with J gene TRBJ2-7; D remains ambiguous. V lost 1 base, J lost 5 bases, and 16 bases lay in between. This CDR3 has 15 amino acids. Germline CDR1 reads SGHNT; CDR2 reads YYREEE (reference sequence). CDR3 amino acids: CASSLSLITGDEQYF. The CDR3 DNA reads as TGTGCCAGCAGCTTGAGTCTCATAACCGGCGACGAGCAGTACTTC. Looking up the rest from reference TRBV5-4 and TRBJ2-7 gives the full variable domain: ETGVTQSPTHLIKTRGQQVTLRCSSQSGHNTVSWYQQALGQGPQFIFQYYREEENGRGNFPPRFSGLQFPNYSSELNVNALELDDSALYLCASSLSLITGDEQYFGPGTRLTVT.

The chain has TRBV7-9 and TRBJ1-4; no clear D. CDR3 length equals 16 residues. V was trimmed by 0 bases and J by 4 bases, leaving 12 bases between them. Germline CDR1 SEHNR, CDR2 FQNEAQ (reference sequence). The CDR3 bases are TGTGCCAGCAGCTTAGCGGAGACTGCCTATAATGAAAAACTGTTTTTT. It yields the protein CASSLAETAYNEKLFF.

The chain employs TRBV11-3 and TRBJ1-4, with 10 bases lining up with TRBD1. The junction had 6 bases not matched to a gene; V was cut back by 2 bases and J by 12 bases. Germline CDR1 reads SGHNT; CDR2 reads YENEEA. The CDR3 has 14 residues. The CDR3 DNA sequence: TGTGCCAGCAGCTTACAAGACAGGGGGCACGAACTGTTTTTT. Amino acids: CASSLQDRGHELFF.

CDR3 DNA sequence: TGTGCCAGCTCACCGGAACAGGATAGTGCTGAAGCTTTCTTT. Translation: CASSPEQDSAEAFF. V and J are TRBV18 and TRBJ1-1, with D tentatively TRBD1 (5 bases). Germline assignment: CDR1 KGHSH and CDR2 LQKENI. The CDR3 spans 14 residues. The V end lost 3 bases, the J end lost 6 bases, and 14 bases lay between the germline ends.

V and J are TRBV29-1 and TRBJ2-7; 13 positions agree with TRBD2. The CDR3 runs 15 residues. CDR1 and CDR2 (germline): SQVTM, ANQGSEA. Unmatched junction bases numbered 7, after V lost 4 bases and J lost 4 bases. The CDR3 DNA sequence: TGCAGCGTTGGGGGTGAACTAGCGGGAGGGTACGAGCAGTACTTC. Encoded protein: CSVGGELAGGYEQYF.

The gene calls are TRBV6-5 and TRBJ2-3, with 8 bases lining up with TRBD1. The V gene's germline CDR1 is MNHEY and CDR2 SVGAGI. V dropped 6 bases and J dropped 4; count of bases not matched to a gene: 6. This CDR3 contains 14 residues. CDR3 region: CASRGQGEADTQYF. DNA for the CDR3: TGTGCCAGCAGAGGACAGGGTGAAGCAGATACGCAGTATTTT.

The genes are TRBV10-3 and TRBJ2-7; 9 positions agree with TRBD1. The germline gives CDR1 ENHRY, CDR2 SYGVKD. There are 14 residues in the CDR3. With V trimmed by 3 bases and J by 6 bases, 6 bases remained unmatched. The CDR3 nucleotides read TGTGCCATCAGTGAAGGGACAGGGAGTCTCGAGCAGTACTTC. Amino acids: CAISEGTGSLEQYF.

CDR3 DNA sequence: TGTGCCAGCAGACTACTAGCGGGAGGGACCTACGAGCAGTACTTC. Residues: CASRLLAGGTYEQYF. The genes are TRBV2 and TRBJ2-7, with 13 bases lining up with TRBD2. Germline values: CDR1 SNHLY, CDR2 FYNNEI. The CDR3 is 15 amino acids. After removal of 6 bases from V and 2 bases from J, the junction contained 4 bases not matched to a gene.

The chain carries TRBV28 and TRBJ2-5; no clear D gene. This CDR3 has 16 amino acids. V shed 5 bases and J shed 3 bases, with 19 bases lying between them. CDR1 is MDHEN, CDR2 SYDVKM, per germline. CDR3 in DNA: TGTGCCAGCAGTACTCTACGGGCCATACTTAAAGAGACCCAGTACTTC. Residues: CASSTLRAILKETQYF.

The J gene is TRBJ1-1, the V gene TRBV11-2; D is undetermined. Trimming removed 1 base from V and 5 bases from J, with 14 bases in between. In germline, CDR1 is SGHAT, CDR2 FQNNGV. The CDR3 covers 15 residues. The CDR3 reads CASSLVGRRGTEAFF. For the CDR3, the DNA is TGTGCCAGCAGCTTAGTGGGCCGCCGGGGAACTGAAGCTTTCTTT.

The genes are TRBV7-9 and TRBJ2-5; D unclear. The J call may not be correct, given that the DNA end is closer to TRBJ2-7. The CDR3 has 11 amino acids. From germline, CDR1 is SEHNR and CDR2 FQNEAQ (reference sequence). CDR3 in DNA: TGTGCCAGCAGCGAAGCAGGCGAGCAGTACTTC. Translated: CASSEAGEQYF.

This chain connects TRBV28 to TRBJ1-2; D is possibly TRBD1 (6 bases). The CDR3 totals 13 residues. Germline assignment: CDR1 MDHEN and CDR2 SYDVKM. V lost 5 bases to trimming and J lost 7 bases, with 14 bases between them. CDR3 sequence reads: CASSLQGSGGYTF. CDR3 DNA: TGTGCCAGCAGTCTGCAGGGGTCTGGTGGCTACACCTTC.

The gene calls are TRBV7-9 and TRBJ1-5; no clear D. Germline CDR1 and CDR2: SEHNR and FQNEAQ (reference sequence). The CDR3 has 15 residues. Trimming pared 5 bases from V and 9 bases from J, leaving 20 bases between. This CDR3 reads CASSPEGRRVRPQHF. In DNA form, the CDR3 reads TGTGCCAGCAGCCCCGAAGGACGGCGCGTGAGGCCCCAGCATTTT.

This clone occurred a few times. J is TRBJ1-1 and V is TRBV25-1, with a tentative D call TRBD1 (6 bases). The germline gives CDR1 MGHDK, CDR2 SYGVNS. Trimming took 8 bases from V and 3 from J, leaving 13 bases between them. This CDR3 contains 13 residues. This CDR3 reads CASRFEGDTEAFF. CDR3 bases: TGTGCCAGCCGCTTTGAGGGGGACACTGAAGCTTTCTTT.

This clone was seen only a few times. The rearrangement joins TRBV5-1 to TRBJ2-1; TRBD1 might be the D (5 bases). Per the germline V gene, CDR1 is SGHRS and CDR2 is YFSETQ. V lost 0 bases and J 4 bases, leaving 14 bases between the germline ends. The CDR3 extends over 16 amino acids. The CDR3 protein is CASSLESSGAYNEQFF. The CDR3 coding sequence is TGCGCCAGCAGCTTGGAGTCTAGTGGGGCTTACAATGAGCAGTTCTTC.

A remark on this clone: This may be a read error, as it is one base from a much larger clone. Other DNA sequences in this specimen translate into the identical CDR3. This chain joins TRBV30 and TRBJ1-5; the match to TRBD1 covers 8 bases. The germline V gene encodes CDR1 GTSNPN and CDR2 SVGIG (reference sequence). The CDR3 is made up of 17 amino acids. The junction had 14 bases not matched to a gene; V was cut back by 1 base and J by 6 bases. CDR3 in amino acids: CAWSALGGQGASQPQHF. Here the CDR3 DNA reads TGTGCCTGGAGTGCCCTCGGGGGGCAGGGGGCGAGTCAGCCCCAGCATTTT.

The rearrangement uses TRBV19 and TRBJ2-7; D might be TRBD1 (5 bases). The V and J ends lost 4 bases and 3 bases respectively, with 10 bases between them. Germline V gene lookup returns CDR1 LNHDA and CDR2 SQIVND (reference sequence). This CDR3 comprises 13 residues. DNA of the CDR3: TGTGCCAGTAGTAGGACACGAGGCTACGAGCAGTACTTC. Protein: CASSRTRGYEQYF.